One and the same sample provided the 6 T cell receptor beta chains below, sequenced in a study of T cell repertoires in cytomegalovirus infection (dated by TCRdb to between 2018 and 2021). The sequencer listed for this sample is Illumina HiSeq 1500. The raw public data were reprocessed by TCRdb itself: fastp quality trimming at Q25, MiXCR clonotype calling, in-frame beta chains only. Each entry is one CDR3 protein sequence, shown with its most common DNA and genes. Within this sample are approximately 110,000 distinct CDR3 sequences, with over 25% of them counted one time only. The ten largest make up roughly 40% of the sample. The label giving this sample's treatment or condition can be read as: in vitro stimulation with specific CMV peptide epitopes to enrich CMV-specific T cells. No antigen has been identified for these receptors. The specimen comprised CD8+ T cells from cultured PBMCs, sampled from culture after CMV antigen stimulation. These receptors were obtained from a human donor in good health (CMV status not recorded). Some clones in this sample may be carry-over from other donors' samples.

The CDR3 sequence is CSAVSGGVYGYTF. CDR3 sequence (DNA): TGCAGTGCTGTATCGGGGGGCGTCTATGGCTACACCTTC. The V and J genes are TRBV20-1 and TRBJ1-2, with D possibly TRBD1 on 6 matching bases. The V gene lost 5 bases and the J gene lost 4 bases, with 14 bases spanning the gap. The germline gives CDR1 DFQATT, CDR2 SNEGSKA (reference sequence). The CDR3 has 13 amino acids.

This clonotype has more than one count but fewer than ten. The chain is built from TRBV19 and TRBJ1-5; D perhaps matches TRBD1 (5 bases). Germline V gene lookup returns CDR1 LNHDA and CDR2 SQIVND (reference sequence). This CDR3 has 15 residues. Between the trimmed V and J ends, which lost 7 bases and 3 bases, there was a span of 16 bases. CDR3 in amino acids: CASILGRGYNQPQHF. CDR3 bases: TGTGCCAGTATCCTGGGGCGCGGATACAATCAGCCCCAGCATTTT.

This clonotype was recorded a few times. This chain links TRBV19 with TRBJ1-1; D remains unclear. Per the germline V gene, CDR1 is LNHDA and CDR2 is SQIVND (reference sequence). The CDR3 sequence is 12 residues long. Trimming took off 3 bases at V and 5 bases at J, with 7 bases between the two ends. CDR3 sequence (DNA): TGTGCCAGTAGTATTGGGGTTACTGAAGCTTTCTTT. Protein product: CASSIGVTEAFF.

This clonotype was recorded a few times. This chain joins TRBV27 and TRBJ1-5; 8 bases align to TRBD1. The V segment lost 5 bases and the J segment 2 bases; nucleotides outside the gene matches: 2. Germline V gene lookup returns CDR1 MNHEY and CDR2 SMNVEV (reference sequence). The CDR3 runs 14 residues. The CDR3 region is CASSAGQGNQPQHF. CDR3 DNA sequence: TGTGCCAGCAGTGCGGGACAGGGCAATCAGCCCCAGCATTTT.

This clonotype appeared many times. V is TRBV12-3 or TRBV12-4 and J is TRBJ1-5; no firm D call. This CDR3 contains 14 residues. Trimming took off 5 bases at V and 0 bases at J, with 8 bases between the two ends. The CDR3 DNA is TGTGCCAGCAGTGCTTCGTATAGCAATCAGCCCCAGCATTTT. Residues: CASSASYSNQPQHF.

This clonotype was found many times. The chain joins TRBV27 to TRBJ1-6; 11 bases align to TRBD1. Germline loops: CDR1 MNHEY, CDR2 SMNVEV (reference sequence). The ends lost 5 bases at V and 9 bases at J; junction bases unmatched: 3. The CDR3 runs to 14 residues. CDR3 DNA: TGTGCCAGCAGTATCGGGACAGGGGGTTCACCCCTCCACTTT. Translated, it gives CASSIGTGGSPLHF.